These 29 T cell receptor beta chains share one sample of origin, sequenced in a study of T cell repertoires in cytomegalovirus infection. TCRdb passed the reads through MiXCR, listing each CDR3 protein once. The sample lists around 330,000 distinct CDR3 sequences, around a sixth seen once, with 12% in the top ten. Sequencing was performed on PBMCs. The receptors were gathered from a human donor in good health (CMV status not recorded). Some clones in this sample may be carry-over from other donors' samples.

The chain carries TRBV19 and TRBJ2-5; TRBD1 aligns across 8 bases. The trim removed 8 bases at V and 5 bases at J, leaving 7 bases unmatched. Germline CDR1 LNHDA, CDR2 SQIVND (reference sequence). The CDR3 is made up of 13 amino acids. CDR3 sequence (DNA): TGTGCCAGTGGGGGACAGGTAGAGGAGACCCAGTACTTC. It translates to CASGGQVEETQYF.

This clonotype showed up many times. The chain is built from TRBV7-8 and TRBJ2-5; TRBD1 aligns across 8 bases. CDR1 and CDR2 from the germline V gene are SGHVS and FQNEAQ. V trimming: 1 base; J trimming: 5 bases; junction bases outside the gene matches: 6. The length of the CDR3 is 15 residues. The CDR3 DNA sequence: TGTGCCAGCAGCTTAGGACAGGGGTCCGGGGAGACCCAGTACTTC. Its translation: CASSLGQGSGETQYF.

This clonotype has a count of ten or more. V and J are TRBV6-6 and TRBJ2-1; 7 bases line up with TRBD2. Trimming took 2 bases from V and 3 from J; bases not matched to a gene: 7. CDR3 size: 16 residues. CDR1 and CDR2 (germline): MNHNY, SVGAGI (reference sequence). The CDR3 reads CASSYPGERGYNEQFF. The DNA for the CDR3 is TGTGCCAGCAGTTACCCCGGGGAGCGGGGCTACAATGAGCAGTTCTTC.

The table lists this clonotype with many counts. The rearrangement joins TRBV19 to TRBJ1-2, with D unclear. The length of the CDR3 is 15 residues. V dropped 3 bases and J dropped 0 bases, with 11 bases sitting between them. CDR1 and CDR2 (germline): LNHDA, SQIVND (reference sequence). CDR3 in amino acids: CASSMSAGANYGYTF. The CDR3 DNA is TGTGCCAGTAGTATGTCGGCAGGAGCTAACTATGGCTACACCTTC.

The V call is TRBV2, the J call TRBJ2-2; D remains unclear. Germline V CDR1 and CDR2: SNHLY, FYNNEI. The V and J ends lost 3 bases and 0 bases respectively, with 8 bases between them. CDR3 length equals 15 residues. The CDR3 DNA reads TGTGCCAGCAGTGACCTCCGGGCGAACACCGGGGAGCTGTTTTTT. It yields the protein CASSDLRANTGELFF.

The genes are TRBV28 and TRBJ2-5, with 8 bases identical to TRBD1. The CDR3 has 12 residues. CDR1 is MDHEN and CDR2 is SYDVKM in the germline V gene. V shed 5 bases and J 13 bases; nucleotides not matched to a gene: 9. CDR3: CASSEGQGVRYF. The CDR3, as DNA: TGTGCCAGCAGTGAAGGACAGGGTGTTCGGTACTTC.

This clonotype was observed at least ten times. The chain recombines TRBV4-2 with TRBJ1-6; D remains ambiguous. The CDR3 runs 15 residues. Trimming removed 0 bases at V and 6 bases at J, with 9 bases between. Germline CDR1 reads LGHNA; CDR2 reads YNFKEQ. CDR3 in amino acids: CASSQDRTFNSPLHF. The DNA of the CDR3 is TGTGCCAGCAGCCAAGACAGGACGTTTAATTCACCCCTCCACTTT.

This clonotype was counted between two and nine times. The chain couples TRBV18 to TRBJ1-5, with 7 nucleotides matching TRBD1. This CDR3 is built from 15 residues. Germline V gene sequence: CDR1 KGHSH, CDR2 LQKENI. After removal of 3 bases from V and 1 base from J, the junction contained 3 bases not matched to a gene. CDR3 sequence reads: CASSPATGSNQPQHF. CDR3 coding DNA: TGTGCCAGCTCACCTGCGACAGGGAGCAATCAGCCCCAGCATTTT.

V gene TRBV9 combines with J gene TRBJ2-3; TRBD2 matches 12 bases. Germline V gene data show CDR1 as SGDLS and CDR2 as YYNGEE. CDR3 size: 16 residues. V gave up 3 bases and J gave up 5 bases; unmatched junction bases: 7. The CDR3 DNA is TGTGCCAGCAGCGCGCTAGCGGGGGGGCAGGGAGATACGCAGTATTTT. This sequence encodes CASSALAGGQGDTQYF.

In its sample, this clonotype was seen many times. The chain has TRBV20-1 and TRBJ1-4; 8 positions agree with TRBD1. J gave up 5 bases and V 2 bases, and 7 bases lay outside the gene matches. The length of the CDR3 is 15 residues. Germline V CDR1 and CDR2: DFQATT, SNEGSKA (reference sequence). The CDR3 nucleotides are TGCAGTGCTAGATCCAGACAGGGGAGGAATGAAAAACTGTTTTTT. Encoded protein: CSARSRQGRNEKLFF.

For this clonotype: Lacking the conserved final phenylalanine or tryptophan, this CDR3 likely reflects a read error. Because the CDR3's place on the DNA is in doubt, the DNA is left out and the CDR3 is given as listed by TCRdb. V usage is TRBV18 and J usage is TRBJ2-6; the tabulated D call, TRBD1, remains unverified against the DNA. Ends included, the CDR3 has 16 residues. The germline CDR1 and CDR2 sequences are KGHSH and LQKENI. CDR3 in amino acids: CASRGQGHTGANVPTL.

This clonotype was observed at least ten times. This chain connects TRBV12-3 or TRBV12-4 to TRBJ2-7; a possible D gene is TRBD1 (6 bases). Trimming cost V 3 bases and J 3 bases, with 9 bases left between them. The CDR3 sequence is 13 residues long. CDR3 nucleotides: TGTGCCAGCAGTTTGGGACACCTCTACGAGCAGTACTTC. It specifies CASSLGHLYEQYF.

This chain uses TRBV20-1 with TRBJ1-1; D remains unclear. CDR1 and CDR2 from the germline V gene are DFQATT and SNEGSKA (reference sequence). Trimming cost V 1 base and J 6 bases, with 15 bases left between them. The CDR3 is 14 amino acids. The CDR3 protein is CSARVREGYAEAFF. The DNA of the CDR3 is TGCAGTGCTAGAGTGAGGGAGGGTTACGCTGAAGCTTTCTTT.

This clonotype was detected ten times or more. The chain recombines TRBV4-2 with TRBJ1-1; D not resolved. The CDR3 contains 15 residues. Germline V CDR1 and CDR2: LGHNA, YNFKEQ. The V end was cut by 5 bases, the J end by 1 base, with 14 bases between. CDR3 residues: CASSKLLQENTEAFF. CDR3 DNA sequence: TGTGCCAGCAGCAAGCTGCTGCAGGAGAACACTGAAGCTTTCTTT.

The V and J genes are TRBV4-2 and TRBJ2-5; the D is unclear. Germline assignment: CDR1 LGHNA and CDR2 YNFKEQ. The CDR3 runs to 14 residues. The V end was cut by 1 base, the J end by 0 bases, with 6 bases between. CDR3 DNA sequence: TGTGCCAGCAGCCAAGTCGGCTACCAAGAGACCCAGTACTTC. Encoded protein: CASSQVGYQETQYF.

The sample holds a few counts of this clonotype. The chain carries TRBV12-3 or TRBV12-4 and TRBJ2-5; TRBD2 matches 11 bases. The CDR3 consists of 16 residues. V trimming: 7 bases; J trimming: 0 bases; junction bases outside the gene matches: 7. The CDR3 here is CASNHLTSGNQETQYF. The CDR3 DNA follows: TGTGCCAGCAACCATTTGACTAGCGGGAACCAAGAGACCCAGTACTTC.

Of note for this clonotype: This may arise from a read error, as a much more abundant clone is one base away. V is TRBV28 and J is TRBJ1-2; D not certain. The germline V gene encodes CDR1 MDHEN and CDR2 SYDVKM. The CDR3 extends over 14 amino acids. Here the CDR3 reads CASSPPGWPYGNTF. The DNA of the CDR3 is TGTGCCAGCAGTCCCCCAGGATGGCCCTATGGCAACACCTTC.

The J gene is TRBJ1-1, the V gene TRBV7-8; D not resolved. The V end lost 2 bases, the J end lost 1 base, and 8 bases lay between the germline ends. Germline V gene data show CDR1 as SGHVS and CDR2 as FQNEAQ. The CDR3 spans 14 residues. The CDR3 region has the DNA TGTGCCAGCAGCTTAACATGGGGGAACACTGAAGCTTTCTTT. Protein product: CASSLTWGNTEAFF.

This clonotype was recorded many times. The chain uses TRBV20-1 and TRBJ2-2; TRBD2 matches 9 bases. The CDR3 is 15 amino acids. Germline V gene data show CDR1 as DFQATT and CDR2 as SNEGSKA (reference sequence). After removal of 1 base from V and 3 bases from J, the junction contained 3 bases not matched to a gene. The CDR3 sequence: CSARVLAGYTGELFF. The CDR3 DNA follows: TGCAGTGCTAGAGTACTAGCGGGTTACACCGGGGAGCTGTTTTTT.

There are many counts of this clonotype. The V gene is TRBV7-9, the J gene TRBJ1-3; the D is unclear. The CDR3 spans 14 residues. Per germline, CDR1 SEHNR and CDR2 FQNEAQ (reference sequence). Trimming pared 9 bases from V and 0 bases from J, leaving 12 bases between. The CDR3 here is CASAQVYSGNTIYF. Here the CDR3 DNA reads TGTGCCAGTGCCCAGGTATACTCTGGAAACACCATATATTTT.

This clonotype occurred many times. The V gene is TRBV5-6, the J gene TRBJ2-5; D unclear. This CDR3 comprises 13 residues. Germline values: CDR1 SGHDT, CDR2 YYEEEE. The V gene lost 0 bases and the J gene lost 3 bases, with 6 bases spanning the gap. Here the CDR3 DNA reads TGTGCCAGCAGCTTGGAAACAAAAGAGACCCAGTACTTC. Protein product: CASSLETKETQYF.

The gene calls are TRBV25-1 and TRBJ1-1; a weak D match, TRBD1 (5 bases). The germline CDR1 and CDR2 sequences are MGHDK and SYGVNS. The CDR3 consists of 15 residues. Trimming removed 6 bases at V and 2 bases at J, with 16 bases between. CDR3 loop: CASRVTGARNTEAFF. Here the CDR3 DNA reads TGTGCCAGCAGGGTAACAGGAGCCCGAAACACTGAAGCTTTCTTT.

The rearrangement uses TRBV7-3 and TRBJ2-5; 10 bases line up with TRBD2. This CDR3 contains 16 residues. Trimming removed 2 bases from V and 4 bases from J; junction bases left unmatched: 7. The V gene's germline CDR1 is SGHTA and CDR2 FQGTGA. CDR3 sequence: CASSLPAGGPGETQYF. The CDR3 region has the DNA TGTGCCAGCAGCTTACCAGCGGGGGGGCCCGGAGAGACCCAGTACTTC.

The chain carries TRBV9 and TRBJ1-5; a possible D gene is TRBD1 (5 bases). Germline V lookup: CDR1 SGDLS, CDR2 YYNGEE. CDR3 length: 14 residues. V shed 5 bases and J shed 5 bases, with 14 bases lying between them. The CDR3 DNA sequence: TGTGCCAGCAGTGACCATCCGGGGGATCAGCCCCAGCATTTT. Translation: CASSDHPGDQPQHF. Filled out from reference TRBV9 and TRBJ1-5, the complete variable domain reads DSGVTQTPKHLITATGQRVTLRCSPRSGDLSVYWYQQSLDQGLQFLIQYYNGEERAKGNILERFSAQQFPDLHSELNLSSLELGDSALYFCASSDHPGDQPQHFGDGTRLSIL.

This clonotype showed up just a few times. The genes are TRBV18 and TRBJ1-4; D is undetermined. The germline V gene has CDR1 KGHSH and CDR2 LQKENI. The CDR3 runs 15 residues. V was pared by 0 bases and J by 7 bases, with 12 bases between. The CDR3 here is CASSPPRRGGEKLFF. CDR3 DNA: TGTGCCAGCTCACCACCCCGACGGGGAGGTGAAAAACTGTTTTTT.

This clonotype has only a few counts. V usage is TRBV4-1 and J usage is TRBJ2-2; no clear D gene. This CDR3 is built from 14 residues. V shed 5 bases and J shed 2 bases, with 9 bases lying between them. The V gene's germline CDR1 is MGHRA and CDR2 YSYEKL. CDR3 nucleotide sequence: TGCGCCAGCAGCAGACCGACTAACACCGGGGAGCTGTTTTTT. Translated, it gives CASSRPTNTGELFF.

The chain uses TRBV20-1 and TRBJ2-7; 9 bases align to TRBD1. The CDR3 consists of 15 residues. With V trimmed by 2 bases and J by 5 bases, 10 bases remained unmatched. The germline V gene has CDR1 DFQATT and CDR2 SNEGSKA (reference sequence). The CDR3 spells CSARIPGTGHDEQYF. Here the CDR3 DNA reads TGCAGTGCTAGAATCCCCGGGACAGGGCACGACGAGCAGTACTTC.

This clonotype was observed many times. The rearrangement links TRBV7-2 to TRBJ2-5, with D unclear. CDR1 SGHTA and CDR2 FQGNSA come from the germline V gene. The germline V and J ends were trimmed by 3 bases and 3 bases, with 8 bases remaining between them. This CDR3 contains 13 residues. CDR3 nucleotide sequence: TGTGCCAGCAGCTTTGGGGAAAAAGAGACCCAGTACTTC. Its translation: CASSFGEKETQYF.

This clonotype was found many times. The J gene is TRBJ2-5, the V gene TRBV7-2; 10 bases align to TRBD2. This CDR3 has 17 residues. Germline CDR1 is SGHTA and CDR2 is FQGNSA. The trim removed 5 bases at V and 4 bases at J, leaving 13 bases unmatched. The CDR3 here is CASSPNPGASGGETQYF. The CDR3 DNA reads TGTGCCAGCAGCCCAAACCCAGGGGCTAGCGGGGGAGAGACCCAGTACTTC.